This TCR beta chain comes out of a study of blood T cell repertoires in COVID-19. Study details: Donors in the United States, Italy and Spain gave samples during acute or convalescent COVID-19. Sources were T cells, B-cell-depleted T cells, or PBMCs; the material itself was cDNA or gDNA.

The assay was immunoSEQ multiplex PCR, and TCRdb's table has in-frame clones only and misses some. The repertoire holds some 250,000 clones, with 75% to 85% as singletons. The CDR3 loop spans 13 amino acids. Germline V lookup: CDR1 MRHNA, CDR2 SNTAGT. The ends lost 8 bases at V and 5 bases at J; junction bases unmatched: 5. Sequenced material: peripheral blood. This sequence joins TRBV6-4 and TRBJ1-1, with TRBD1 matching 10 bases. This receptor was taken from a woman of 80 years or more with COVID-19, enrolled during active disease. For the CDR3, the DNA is TGTGCCAGCTCCTTGGACAGGGGGACTGAAGCTTTCTTT. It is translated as CASSLDRGTEAFF.